The 15 T cell receptor beta chains reported below all come from one sample, sequenced in a study of T cells after yellow fever vaccination. TCRdb fed the 5' RACE reads into MiXCR, producing one record per CDR3 protein. Of 620,000 or so distinct CDR3 sequences listed, approximately 13% are singletons. Specimen: PBMCs, collected on the day of the yellow fever booster vaccination. The receptors derive from a man in his thirties or forties who received the YFV17D yellow fever vaccine.

This clonotype came up a few times. The chain couples TRBV20-1 to TRBJ2-2, with D unclear. The CDR3 runs to 10 residues. V lost 5 bases to trimming and J lost 8 bases, with 6 bases between them. Germline loops: CDR1 DFQATT, CDR2 SNEGSKA (reference sequence). The CDR3 reads CSAVKGELFF. CDR3 nucleotide sequence: TGCAGTGCTGTCAAAGGGGAGCTGTTTTTT.

This clonotype was picked up a small number of times. The rearrangement links TRBV29-1 to TRBJ2-2, with D possibly matching TRBD2 (6 bases). The germline CDR1 and CDR2 sequences are SQVTM and ANQGSEA. V was cut by 7 bases and J by 6 bases, with 15 bases left in between. This CDR3 is 13 amino acids long. The CDR3 here is CSAGAPNAGELFF. CDR3 nucleotides: TGCAGCGCGGGAGCCCCCAATGCCGGGGAGCTGTTTTTT.

In this sample, this clonotype turned up many times. V is TRBV7-2 and J is TRBJ2-7; 15 nucleotides line up with TRBD2. Germline V CDR1 and CDR2: SGHTA, FQGNSA. With 3 bases clipped from V and 3 bases from J, the junction kept 6 bases outside the gene matches. The CDR3 extends over 17 amino acids. This CDR3 is CASSFFRTSGRGYEQYF. DNA of the CDR3: TGTGCCAGCAGCTTCTTTCGGACTAGCGGGAGGGGCTACGAGCAGTACTTC.

This clonotype was counted between two and nine times. J is TRBJ2-5 and V is TRBV4-3; 7 bases are a match to TRBD1. Trimming took 0 bases from V and 1 from J; bases not matched to a gene: 5. From germline, CDR1 is LGHNA and CDR2 YSLEER. CDR3 size: 16 residues. This chain's CDR3 is CASSQDWSGGQETQYF. Written as DNA, the CDR3 is TGCGCCAGCAGCCAAGATTGGTCAGGGGGCCAAGAGACCCAGTACTTC.

This clonotype was recorded a few times. The CDR3 sequence is CSVSGRSSYEQYF. The DNA for the CDR3 is TGCAGTGTCTCGGGACGTAGCTCCTACGAGCAGTACTTC. The chain combines TRBV20-1 with TRBJ2-7; D is perhaps TRBD1 or TRBD2 (5 bases each). The germline V gene encodes CDR1 DFQATT and CDR2 SNEGSKA (reference sequence). Between the trimmed V and J ends, which lost 7 bases and 0 bases, there was a span of 13 bases. The CDR3 spans 13 residues.

This clonotype has a handful of counts. The chain combines TRBV14 with TRBJ2-1; D assignment may be TRBD1 or TRBD2 (5 bases each). V was cut by 6 bases and J by 10 bases, with 13 bases left in between. The length of the CDR3 is 12 residues. Per germline, CDR1 SGHDN and CDR2 FVKESK. CDR3 sequence: CASSPGGDEQFF. The CDR3 bases are TGTGCCAGCAGTCCTGGTGGGGACGAGCAGTTCTTC.

This clonotype was recorded a few times. V gene TRBV9 combines with J gene TRBJ2-7; 7 bases are a match to TRBD2. The CDR3 sequence is 14 residues long. J was trimmed by 3 bases and V by 0 bases; bases with no gene match: 3. From germline, CDR1 is SGDLS and CDR2 YYNGEE. In DNA, the CDR3 is TGTGCCAGCAGCGTAGGGCGGGGGATCTACGAGCAGTACTTC. This gives the protein CASSVGRGIYEQYF.

This rearrangement joins TRBV12-5 to TRBJ2-7, with TRBD2 matching over 9 bases. The CDR3 is made up of 16 amino acids. The V and J ends lost 0 bases and 4 bases, in that order; junction bases with no gene match: 7. Germline V lookup: CDR1 LGHNT, CDR2 FRNRAP. The CDR3 nucleotides are TGTGCTAGTGGTTTGGTACTGGGTAGCGGGAGATACGAGCAGTACTTC. Translated: CASGLVLGSGRYEQYF.

This clonotype has just a few counts. V usage is TRBV3-1 and J usage is TRBJ2-7; D not certain. The germline gives CDR1 LGHDT, CDR2 YNNKEL (reference sequence). CDR3 length: 14 amino acids. V shed 2 bases and J shed 2 bases, with 10 bases lying between them. The CDR3 DNA reads as TGTGCCAGCAGCCAAAGGGCGGTAACCTACGAGCAGTACTTC. It codes for CASSQRAVTYEQYF.

This clonotype was recorded a few times. V and J are TRBV14 and TRBJ2-7; TRBD1 aligns across 7 bases. The CDR3 is made up of 12 amino acids. Trimming cost V 3 bases and J 12 bases; bases outside gene matches: 8. Germline CDR1 is SGHDN and CDR2 is FVKESK. The CDR3: CASSQTDRVRYF. The CDR3 coding sequence is TGTGCCAGCAGCCAGACAGACAGGGTGCGGTACTTC.

The rearrangement uses TRBV24-1 and TRBJ2-1; 9 bases align to TRBD2. The trim removed 6 bases at V and 9 bases at J, leaving 5 bases unmatched. Germline V gene sequence: CDR1 KGHDR, CDR2 SFDVKD. This CDR3 spans 13 amino acids. CDR3 nucleotide sequence: TGTGCCACCAGTTTAGCGGGAGCGGGTGAGCAGTTCTTC. It translates to CATSLAGAGEQFF.

The V gene is TRBV14, the J gene TRBJ2-4; a possible D gene is TRBD1 (6 bases). Between the trimmed V and J ends, which lost 4 bases and 1 base, there was a span of 11 bases. The CDR3 spans 15 residues. Germline V gene lookup returns CDR1 SGHDN and CDR2 FVKESK. In DNA form, the CDR3 reads TGTGCCAGCAGCCTATCCGACAGGGCCAAAAACATTCAGTACTTC. Protein: CASSLSDRAKNIQYF.

This clonotype turned up a few times. The V gene is TRBV5-1, the J gene TRBJ2-1, with 9 bases fitting TRBD2. V was clipped by 1 base and J by 5 bases; unmatched bases: 4. This CDR3 contains 15 residues. From germline, CDR1 is SGHRS and CDR2 YFSETQ. The CDR3 nucleotides read TGCGCCAGCAGCTTGAGACTAGCGGAACACAATGAGCAGTTCTTC. Its protein product is CASSLRLAEHNEQFF. The full variable domain, rest sourced from reference TRBV5-1 and TRBJ2-1, is KAGVTQTPRYLIKTRGQQVTLSCSPISGHRSVSWYQQTPGQGLQFLFEYFSETQRNKGNFPGRFSGRQFSNSRSEMNVSTLELGDSALYLCASSLRLAEHNEQFFGPGTRLTVL.

Here the CDR3 reads CASSEYGKHNEQFF. CDR3 coding DNA: TGTGCCAGCAGTGAATATGGAAAACACAATGAGCAGTTCTTC. V is TRBV25-1 and J is TRBJ2-1; D remains unclear. V shed 0 bases and J shed 5 bases, with 8 bases lying between them. This CDR3 has 14 residues. Germline V gene data show CDR1 as MGHDK and CDR2 as SYGVNS.

The chain joins TRBV7-2 to TRBJ1-4; D gene uncertain. V was cut by 5 bases and J by 4 bases, with 14 bases left in between. This CDR3 spans 15 amino acids. Looked up from germline, CDR1 is SGHTA and CDR2 is FQGNSA. CDR3 bases: TGTGCCAGCAGCCGCCTGGGCATCATTAATGAAAAACTGTTTTTT. Its protein product is CASSRLGIINEKLFF.